This is a list of T cell receptor beta chains from one sample in a study of blood T cells in healthy people across ages. TCRdb reprocessed the 5' RACE reads with MiXCR, giving one entry per CDR3 protein. The data contain some 1.4 million distinct CDR3 sequences, about 40% of them singletons. Sequenced input: blood. Receptors originate from a woman between 18 and 29 years old in good health. The CDR3 runs from the conserved cysteine through the conserved F or W. A D gene is named only where the DNA matches it firmly. Some rows mark clone size as missing; the rest say once, few, many or name a class of expanded clone.

V gene	clone size	D gene	J gene	CDR3 DNA	CDR3 protein
TRBV28	once	NA	TRBJ1-1	TGTGCCAGCAGTTTATTTAGTAAGAACACTGAAGCTTTCTTT	CASSLFSKNTEAFF
TRBV7-3	NA	TRBD2	TRBJ2-7	TGTGCCAGCAGCCCCGGGACTAGCGGGGGCCATAGCTCCTACGAGCAGTACTTC	CASSPGTSGGHSSYEQYF
TRBV7-7	NA	NA	TRBJ2-3	TGTGCCAGCAGCTTTGGGACGTGGACAGATACGCAGTATTTT	CASSFGTWTDTQYF
TRBV20-1	few	NA	TRBJ2-3	TGCAGTGCTCCCCGGCTCACAGATACGCAGTATTTT	CSAPRLTDTQYF
TRBV5-1	few	TRBD2	TRBJ2-5	TGCGCCAGCAGCTCTACAGGACTAGCGGGGGTGGAGACCCAGTACTTC	CASSSTGLAGVETQYF
TRBV7-8	NA	NA	TRBJ1-2	TGTGCCAGCAGCGGAGGGCAGGGCAAGAACGGGTATGGCTACACCTTC	CASSGGQGKNGYGYTF
TRBV19	NA	TRBD1	TRBJ2-3	TGTGCCAGTAGTATTGGGTACAGGGGAGGCACAGATACGCAGTATTTT	CASSIGYRGGTDTQYF
TRBV27	NA	TRBD1	TRBJ2-7	TGTGCCAGCAGACCTCGGACAGGGGAGTACGAGCAGTACTTC	CASRPRTGEYEQYF
TRBV20-1	NA	NA	TRBJ1-2	TGCAGTGCCCAAGGGGGTGCCCAAACCTACACCTTC	CSAQGGAQTYTF
TRBV25-1	NA	NA	TRBJ2-5	TGTGCCAGCAGGCGACATGAGTTTTATCAAGAGACCCAGTACTTC	CASRRHEFYQETQYF
TRBV25-1	NA	TRBD1	TRBJ1-2	TGTGCCAGCAGTGACACAGGGGGCCGTGGCTACACCTTC	CASSDTGGRGYTF
TRBV28	NA	NA	TRBJ2-1	TGTGCCAGCAAAGACAATTCCTACAATGAGCAGTTCTTC	CASKDNSYNEQFF
TRBV9	NA	TRBD1	TRBJ1-1	TGTGCCAGCAGCGAGCGGACCGGGACAGGGAACATGAACACTGAAGCTTTCTTT	CASSERTGTGNMNTEAFF
TRBV5-1	NA	NA	TRBJ2-5	TGCGCCAGCAGCTTGCGGAGGGGTAGGGAGCAAGAGACCCAGTACTTC	CASSLRRGREQETQYF
TRBV11-2	NA	NA	TRBJ2-3	TGTGCCAGCAGCTCCCTCTTAACCGAGGGAGCAGCAGATACGCAGTATTTT	CASSSLLTEGAADTQYF
TRBV7-9	NA	TRBD2	TRBJ2-1	TGTGCCAGCAGCTTGCCAGCGGGAGAGCAGATCACCTACAATGAGCAGTTCTTC	CASSLPAGEQITYNEQFF
TRBV5-1	NA	TRBD1	TRBJ2-7	TGCGCCAACAGCTTGGCGACAGGGGGTCCCTACGAGCAGTACTTC	CANSLATGGPYEQYF
TRBV6-5	NA	TRBD2	TRBJ2-1	TGTGCCAGCACCTTAGCGGGGCCCTCCTACAATGAGCAGTTCTTC	CASTLAGPSYNEQFF
TRBV4-2	NA	NA	TRBJ2-1	TGTGCCAGCAGCCCCTCTCTGGCGGATCACTCCTACAATGAGCAGTTCTTC	CASSPSLADHSYNEQFF
TRBV11-2	NA	TRBD1	TRBJ2-7	TGTGCCAGCAGGACCGGGACAGGGTTGTCCGAGCAGTACTTC	CASRTGTGLSEQYF
TRBV2	NA	NA	TRBJ2-3	TGTGCCAGCAGCCCTCCAAGCTACTCGGGGGCGCAGTATTTT	CASSPPSYSGAQYF
TRBV7-3	NA	TRBD2	TRBJ2-5	TGTGCCAGCAGCTTATTGGGCGGGGGGCCGCATCAAGAGACCCAGTACTTC	CASSLLGGGPHQETQYF
TRBV7-9	NA	NA	TRBJ1-2	TGTGCCAGCAGCTTATTCGGGGACTATGGCTACACCTTC	CASSLFGDYGYTF
TRBV2	once	NA	TRBJ1-5	TGTGCCAGCAGTGGGCCTGGGTCCCGGGGTCAGCCCCAGCATTTT	CASSGPGSRGQPQHF
TRBV5-1	once	NA	TRBJ2-1	TGCGCCCGCAGTTCTACGGGGTTTGAGCAGTTCTTC	CARSSTGFEQFF
TRBV12-3/TRBV12-4	few	NA	TRBJ1-2	TGTGCCAGCAGTTTAGCGTCCTCGGGGGGCGGATATGGCTACACCTTC	CASSLASSGGGYGYTF
TRBV20-1	NA	TRBD2	TRBJ2-5	TGCAGTGCTAGAGTCAGCGGGAGGGCCTCTTCCCAAGGGACCCAGTACTTC	CSARVSGRASSQGTQYF
TRBV12-3/TRBV12-4	NA	NA	TRBJ1-2	TGTGCCAGCAGCCAACCCCAGGGGCGAGGCGGCTACACCTTC	CASSQPQGRGGYTF
TRBV20-1	NA	NA	TRBJ2-3	TGCAGTGAAACCGGGACCGCGGAGGGCAGCACAGATACGCGGTATTTT	CSETGTAEGSTDTRYF
TRBV20-1	NA	TRBD2	TRBJ2-1	TGCAGTGCTAGAGATCTAGCGGTCAGCTCCTACGAGCAGTTCTTC	CSARDLAVSSYEQFF
TRBV2	NA	TRBD1	TRBJ1-2	TGTGCCAGCAGTGACCCCCCAGGGGGTGCCTATGGCTACACCTTC	CASSDPPGGAYGYTF
TRBV7-9	NA	NA	TRBJ2-3	TGTGCCAGCAGCTTATTCCGGACAGTAAGCACAGATACGCAGTATTTT	CASSLFRTVSTDTQYF
TRBV12-3/TRBV12-4	few	NA	TRBJ2-7	TGTGCCAGCAGTTTAGTACAGGCGACCCTCTACGAGCAGTACTTC	CASSLVQATLYEQYF
TRBV3-1	NA	TRBD1	TRBJ1-2	TGTGCCAGCAGCCAGGCGGGGACAGGGGGCAACTATGGCTACACCTTC	CASSQAGTGGNYGYTF
TRBV6-1	NA	NA	TRBJ1-1	TGTGCCAGCAGTGAAAGAAATTTCGGGACCCAGAACACTGAAGCTTTCTTT	CASSERNFGTQNTEAFF